The present T cell receptor (beta chain) was sequenced within a study of T-cell reconstitution after alpha-beta-depleted transplantation in children. Unique molecular identifiers tagged the TCRbeta library. TCRdb ran MiXCR on the PCR reads and lists one entry per CDR3 protein. The sample lists a few hundred thousand distinct CDR3 sequences, 10% occurring once. A few counts support this clonotype. The length of the CDR3 is 13 residues. Trimming stripped 0 bases from V and 4 bases from J, with 7 bases between. CDR1 is LNHDA, CDR2 SQIVND, per germline (reference sequence). This chain uses TRBV19 with TRBJ2-7, with D possibly being TRBD1 (5 bases). The clonotype was recovered from a human donor who donated a stem cell graft to a child with acute lymphoblastic leukemia. Here the sequenced sample was PBMCs from the stem cell graft donor, taken from the stem cell graft. DNA of the CDR3: TGTGCCAGTAGTATAGATAAGGGGTACGAGCAGTACTTC. It yields the protein CASSIDKGYEQYF.